This record covers a single T cell receptor beta chain. Sequenced by immunoSEQ multiplex PCR; TCRdb stores in-frame clones only, minus some. This sample yields fewer than 120,000 clones, of which 75% to 80% are seen a single time; 16% belongs to the top ten. This record comes from a study of blood T cell repertoires in COVID-19. The V gene lost 0 bases and the J gene lost 0 bases, with 9 bases spanning the gap. There are 15 residues in the CDR3. CDR1 and CDR2 (germline): SGHRS, YFSETQ. The J gene is TRBJ1-2, the V gene TRBV5-1; possibly TRBD1 for D (6 bases). The clonotype was recovered from a woman over 75 with active or convalescent COVID-19. The sample comprised peripheral blood. The CDR3: CASSLDGQPNYGYTF. Here the CDR3 DNA reads TGCGCCAGCAGCTTGGATGGACAGCCTAACTATGGCTACACCTTC.